Listed here are 18 T cell receptor beta chains from one sample, sequenced in a study of cytomegalovirus exposure and HLA in healthy donors. A multiplex PCR was run with 60 Vbeta primers and 13 Jbeta primers. Sequencing used immunoSEQ multiplex PCR; TCRdb keeps in-frame clones, though not all of them. The sample lists about 200,000 clones, approximately 80% occurring once. The sequencing sample was made of PBMCs. These receptors all stem from a man in his thirties or forties in good health and CMV-seronegative.

This rearrangement joins TRBV7-6 to TRBJ2-7; 8 nucleotides agree with TRBD2. Germline lookup yields CDR1 SGHVS and CDR2 FNYEAQ. V lost 5 bases to trimming and J lost 2 bases; unmatched junction nucleotides: 17. This CDR3 contains 18 residues. In DNA, the CDR3 is TGTGCCAGCAGCCAACTACCCGGGGGGGACGCAGGCCCCTACGAGCAGTACTTC. Translated: CASSQLPGGDAGPYEQYF.

A remark on this clone: Its ends do not fully match the called genes, so a read error is possible. This chain joins TRBV18 and TRBJ2-6; perhaps TRBD1 as D (5 bases). Germline CDR1 and CDR2: KGHSH and LQKENI. CDR3 length equals 16 residues. The CDR3 nucleotides read TGTGCCAGCTCACCACGGCCCATCTCTGGGGCCAGCGTCCTGACTTTC. This sequence encodes CASSPRPISGASVLTF.

V and J are TRBV7-8 and TRBJ2-7, with 8 bases lining up with TRBD1. This CDR3 has 15 amino acids. Looked up from germline, CDR1 is SGHVS and CDR2 is FQNEAQ. With V trimmed by 5 bases and J by 7 bases, 13 bases remained unmatched. The CDR3 DNA is TGTGCCAGCAGCGCCCCGGGACAGGACCCAGGGGAGCAGTACTTC. Amino acid sequence: CASSAPGQDPGEQYF.

The chain employs TRBV5-1 and TRBJ2-2; TRBD1 might be the D (6 bases). With 1 base removed from V and 7 bases from J, the gap between germline ends came to 11 bases. This CDR3 region has 14 residues. Per the germline V gene, CDR1 is SGHRS and CDR2 is YFSETQ. The CDR3 reads CASSLRGSNGELFF. Written as DNA, the CDR3 is TGCGCCAGCAGCTTGAGGGGGTCTAACGGGGAGCTGTTTTTT.

A few counts support this clone. V gene TRBV5-1 combines with J gene TRBJ1-2; TRBD1 agrees at 8 bases. CDR1 SGHRS and CDR2 YFSETQ come from the germline V gene. This CDR3 spans 15 amino acids. Trimming removed 4 bases from V and 2 bases from J; junction bases left unmatched: 7. The CDR3 DNA follows: TGCGCCAGCAGCGGAGGGACAGGCGGAAACTATGGCTACACCTTC. Translating gives CASSGGTGGNYGYTF.

This chain joins TRBV5-1 and TRBJ2-3, with D possibly TRBD2 on 5 matching bases. Germline loops: CDR1 SGHRS, CDR2 YFSETQ. V shed 5 bases and J shed 2 bases, with 12 bases lying between them. The CDR3 is 14 amino acids. CDR3 sequence: CASRGLSFTDTQYF. For the CDR3, the DNA is TGCGCCAGCAGAGGACTTTCTTTCACAGATACGCAGTATTTT. The full variable domain, in which reference TRBV5-1 and TRBJ2-3 provide the parts outside the CDR3, is KAGVTQTPRYLIKTRGQQVTLSCSPISGHRSVSWYQQTPGQGLQFLFEYFSETQRNKGNFPGRFSGRQFSNSRSEMNVSTLELGDSALYLCASRGLSFTDTQYFGPGTRLTVL.

This chain connects TRBV7-2 to TRBJ2-3, with 10 bases fitting TRBD2. There are 18 residues in the CDR3. Germline V gene data show CDR1 as SGHTA and CDR2 as FQGNSA. V gave up 5 bases and J gave up 0 bases; unmatched junction bases: 11. For the CDR3, the DNA is TGTGCCAGCAGCCCCCTAGCGGGGGCCGTTGCTAGCACAGATACGCAGTATTTT. Translated: CASSPLAGAVASTDTQYF.

This sequence joins TRBV19 and TRBJ2-2, with D possibly matching TRBD1 (6 bases). V shed 1 base and J shed 0 bases, with 9 bases lying between them. CDR3 length equals 16 residues. CDR1 is LNHDA, CDR2 SQIVND, per germline (reference sequence). CDR3 region: CASSIGTGSNTGELFF. Written as DNA, the CDR3 is TGTGCCAGTAGTATAGGTACAGGGTCGAACACCGGGGAGCTGTTTTTT.

This clone was detected only a few times. This rearrangement joins TRBV6-1 to TRBJ2-1, with TRBD1 matching over 7 bases. This CDR3 has 15 amino acids. Germline V lookup: CDR1 MNHNS, CDR2 SASEGT. Losses at the gene ends were 3 bases for V and 1 base for J; bases not matched to a gene: 3. The CDR3 loop reads CASSDQQGSYNEQFF. The CDR3 DNA is TGTGCCAGCAGTGACCAACAGGGGTCCTACAATGAGCAGTTCTTC.

This chain joins TRBV5-1 and TRBJ1-1; D is unresolved. The CDR3 has 14 residues. In germline, CDR1 is SGHRS, CDR2 YFSETQ. Trimming pared 0 bases from V and 2 bases from J, leaving 8 bases between. CDR3 loop: CASSLVAGNTEAFF. DNA of the CDR3: TGCGCCAGCAGCTTGGTCGCGGGAAACACTGAAGCTTTCTTT.

The chain uses TRBV2 and TRBJ2-5; 10 positions agree with TRBD2. This CDR3 is 13 amino acids long. V gave up 8 bases and J gave up 5 bases; unmatched junction bases: 5. Germline V gene sequence: CDR1 SNHLY, CDR2 FYNNEI. The CDR3 DNA is TGTGCCAGCGCGGGAGCGGGGGGGGAGACCCAGTACTTC. Its protein product is CASAGAGGETQYF.

This clone came up once. The V call is TRBV5-8, the J call TRBJ1-1; TRBD1 might be the D (5 bases). Per germline, CDR1 SGHTS and CDR2 YDEGEE. The V gene lost 2 bases and the J gene lost 1 base, with 12 bases spanning the gap. This CDR3 spans 15 amino acids. The CDR3: CASSFIPGQNTEAFF. The CDR3 DNA is TGTGCCAGCAGCTTTATTCCCGGACAGAACACTGAAGCTTTCTTT.

This clone appeared a few times. V and J are TRBV5-1 and TRBJ2-7; 10 bases are a match to TRBD1. Germline CDR1 SGHRS, CDR2 YFSETQ. The CDR3 has 15 residues. The J segment lost 6 bases and the V segment lost 4 bases, leaving 10 bases of the junction unmatched. CDR3 sequence (DNA): TGCGCCAGCAGCCTGGACCGGGACAGGGGAGGCGAGCAGTACTTC. Protein sequence: CASSLDRDRGGEQYF.

The chain has TRBV11-1 and TRBJ1-2; D is ambiguous. With 5 bases removed from V and 4 bases from J, the gap between germline ends came to 14 bases. The germline V gene has CDR1 SGHAT and CDR2 FQDESV (reference sequence). This CDR3 is built from 14 residues. CDR3 bases: TGTGCCAGCAGCCGCCCTGGGAGTAGCTATGGCTACACCTTC. This translates into CASSRPGSSYGYTF.

This chain joins TRBV7-3 and TRBJ2-5, with D uncertain. V was clipped by 6 bases and J by 4 bases, with 6 bases between them. The V gene's germline CDR1 is SGHTA and CDR2 FQGTGA. The CDR3 is 11 amino acids. The CDR3 DNA reads TGTGCCAGCAGAGAGAGAGAGACCCAGTACTTC. It encodes CASRERETQYF.

V usage is TRBV4-1 and J usage is TRBJ2-3; 9 nucleotides line up with TRBD2. The CDR3 length is 17 residues. Trimming removed 2 bases from V and 0 bases from J; junction bases left unmatched: 6. Germline CDR1 and CDR2: MGHRA and YSYEKL. The CDR3 is CASSQRIAGASTDTQYF. CDR3 sequence (DNA): TGCGCCAGCAGCCAAAGAATAGCGGGGGCAAGCACAGATACGCAGTATTTT.

With respect to this clone: Here the CDR3 omits its conserved ending phenylalanine or tryptophan, so a read error is the likely source. The chain is built from TRBV29-1 and TRBJ1-2; the D gene is possibly TRBD1 (5 bases). V lost 3 bases, J lost 4 bases, and 6 bases lay in between. This CDR3 region has 11 residues. Germline CDR1 SQVTM, CDR2 ANQGSEA. For the CDR3, the DNA is TGCAGCGTTGACCAGGGCTATGGCTACACCCTC. It encodes CSVDQGYGYTL.

On this clone itself: This sample includes further DNA sequences coding for the same CDR3. V usage is TRBV28 and J usage is TRBJ1-5, with D perhaps TRBD1 (6 bases). CDR1 MDHEN and CDR2 SYDVKM come from the germline V gene. This CDR3 contains 15 residues. Trimming removed 3 bases from V and 1 base from J, with 10 bases in between. The CDR3 region is CASSLTGLSNQPQHF. The CDR3 DNA is TGTGCCAGCAGTTTGACAGGACTGAGCAATCAGCCCCAGCATTTT.